The present TCR beta chain was sequenced within a study of shared clonotypes between healthy human individuals. Whole-study context: Donors, aged 18 to 49, were a couple of women and a few men.

The test was conducted at deep level. For unsorted PBMC, around 280 ng DNA per replicate equaled tens of thousands of T cell genomes. Researchers sequenced unsorted PBMC DNA using ten immunoSEQ deep assay plates. Using immunoSEQ multiplex PCR, the repertoire was profiled, and TCRdb retains in-frame clones only, with some absent. The table has hundreds of thousands of clones, roughly 80% seen once. V was shortened by 2 bases and J by 4 bases, with 9 bases between the two germline ends. The CDR3 runs to 14 residues. The germline CDR1 and CDR2 sequences are MNHEY and SMNVEV (reference sequence). Sequencing used PBMCs. This receptor was obtained from a woman aged 40-49 years in good health. Some clones in this sample may be carry-over from other donors' samples. The chain carries TRBV27 and TRBJ1-3; possible D gene TRBD1, 6 bases. This CDR3 is CASSLQGTGNTIYF. The CDR3 DNA sequence: TGTGCCAGCAGTTTACAGGGGACCGGAAACACCATATATTTT.